Presented here are 26 T cell receptor beta chains from one specimen sequenced in a study of CD8+CD57+ T cells in acquired aplastic anemia. Both TCR beta VDJ combination and CDR3 sequence profiling were carried out. Genomic DNA was the template for this profiling. Using its own MiXCR run on the reads, TCRdb lists one record per CDR3 protein. The data show about 180,000 distinct CDR3 sequences, 40% to 50% seen once. Sequenced input: sorted CD4+, CD8+, or CD8+CD57+ T cells (not recorded which) from PBMCs. The receptors shown here come from a human donor in good health.

The CDR3 reads CASNRDQGREQYF. The CDR3 region has the DNA TGCGCCAGCAACCGGGACCAAGGGAGAGAGCAGTACTTC. The rearrangement links TRBV10-2 to TRBJ2-7; D could derive from TRBD1 or TRBD2 (5 bases each). Germline loops: CDR1 WSHSY, CDR2 SAAADI. CDR3 length equals 13 residues. V was shortened by 7 bases and J by 7 bases, with 17 bases between the two germline ends.

To note about this clonotype: Because it lacks the conserved phenylalanine or tryptophan at the end, this CDR3 is likely a read error. The rearrangement uses TRBV19 and TRBJ2-5; D assignment may be TRBD1 or TRBD2 (5 bases each). The CDR3 runs to 15 residues. V lost 3 bases and J lost 3, with 14 bases in between. Per the germline V gene, CDR1 is LNHDA and CDR2 is SQIVND (reference sequence). CDR3 loop: CASSIWDRGEETQYS. CDR3 nucleotides: TGTGCCAGTAGTATTTGGGACCGGGGCGAAGAGACCCAGTACTCC.

This clonotype has ten or more counts. The chain employs TRBV4-1 and TRBJ2-7; 7 bases map to TRBD1. Germline CDR1 is MGHRA and CDR2 is YSYEKL. The trim removed 1 base at V and 1 base at J, leaving 7 bases unmatched. The CDR3 totals 16 residues. This CDR3 is CASSQGFGRGSYEQYF. CDR3 DNA: TGCGCCAGCAGCCAAGGGTTTGGCAGGGGGTCCTACGAGCAGTACTTC.

V and J are TRBV6-1 and TRBJ2-5, with 8 bases that match TRBD2. This CDR3 comprises 14 residues. CDR1 MNHNS and CDR2 SASEGT come from the germline V gene. V lost 9 bases to trimming and J lost 4 bases; unmatched junction nucleotides: 10. The CDR3 nucleotides are TGTGCCAGTGACCCGGGAGGGCCCTTAGAGACCCAGTACTTC. Amino acid sequence: CASDPGGPLETQYF.

This chain uses TRBV10-1 with TRBJ1-4; a weak D match, TRBD1 (6 bases). Trimming took 5 bases from V and 5 from J, leaving 15 bases between them. The CDR3 runs 15 residues. Germline CDR1 reads WNHNN; CDR2 reads SYGVQD (reference sequence). This CDR3 reads CASSTDRRLNEKLFF. DNA of the CDR3: TGCGCCAGCAGTACGGACAGAAGGTTGAATGAAAAACTGTTTTTT.

This clonotype was seen only once. The gene calls are TRBV30 and TRBJ2-6; no clear D. The germline gives CDR1 GTSNPN, CDR2 SVGIG (reference sequence). The CDR3 extends over 16 amino acids. Trimming shortened V by 4 bases and J by 0 bases, and 13 bases separated the two germline ends. CDR3 nucleotides: TGTGCCTGGAAGGCGAGGCCCAGCTCTGGGGCCAACGTCCTGACTTTC. It translates to CAWKARPSSGANVLTF.

The chain is built from TRBV15 and TRBJ2-5; 8 nucleotides align to TRBD1. Germline assignment: CDR1 LNHNV and CDR2 YYDKDF (reference sequence). CDR3 size: 16 residues. After removal of 5 bases from V and 0 bases from J, the junction contained 8 bases not matched to a gene. The CDR3 bases are TGTGCCACCAGCGCAGGGGGCGGAGGGTACCAAGAGACCCAGTACTTC. This gives the protein CATSAGGGGYQETQYF.

The table lists this clonotype with a few counts. This sequence joins TRBV29-1 and TRBJ2-1; D is tentatively TRBD1 or TRBD2 (5 bases each). V lost 1 base to trimming and J lost 12 bases, with 7 bases between them. CDR3 size: 10 residues. CDR1 SQVTM and CDR2 ANQGSEA come from the germline V gene. CDR3 sequence: CSVEVGTQFF. CDR3 DNA: TGCAGCGTTGAAGTGGGGACGCAGTTCTTC.

This clonotype was observed many times. The gene calls are TRBV20-1 and TRBJ1-5, with D unclear. CDR1 is DFQATT and CDR2 is SNEGSKA in the germline V gene (reference sequence). Deletions cut 5 bases from V and 0 bases from J, with 8 bases between. The CDR3 covers 13 residues. In DNA, the CDR3 is TGCAGTGCTTATTCCAGTAGCAATCAGCCCCAGCATTTT. Translating gives CSAYSSSNQPQHF.

V is TRBV10-2 and J is TRBJ2-3; no definite D call. Germline CDR1 and CDR2: WSHSY and SAAADI. The CDR3 is made up of 13 amino acids. V was pared by 10 bases and J by 0 bases, with 11 bases between. Here the CDR3 reads CATRPPSTDTQYF. The CDR3 DNA is TGCGCCACAAGACCCCCGAGCACAGATACGCAGTATTTT.

Turning to this clonotype: This likely comes from a read error, as the CDR3 has no conserved phenylalanine or tryptophan at its end. The V call is TRBV5-1, the J call TRBJ1-2, with D possibly matching TRBD1 (5 bases). The germline V gene encodes CDR1 SGHRS and CDR2 YFSETQ. The CDR3 consists of 11 residues. The V end lost 2 bases, the J end lost 7 bases, and 6 bases lay between the germline ends. CDR3 nucleotides: TGCGCCAGCAGCTTAGGGGTTGGCTACACCCTC. Translation gives CASSLGVGYTL.

The sample holds many counts of this clonotype. CDR3 protein: CSVGQSNTEAFF. The CDR3, as DNA: TGCAGCGTTGGACAGAGTAACACTGAAGCTTTCTTT. The genes are TRBV29-1 and TRBJ1-1; tentatively, D is TRBD1 (5 bases). CDR3 length equals 12 residues. Germline loops: CDR1 SQVTM, CDR2 ANQGSEA. Trimming took off 4 bases at V and 2 bases at J, with 8 bases between the two ends.

The chain links TRBV28 to TRBJ1-2, with 7 bases aligning to TRBD1. Trimming took 4 bases from V and 4 from J; bases not matched to a gene: 12. This CDR3 is built from 16 residues. Per germline, CDR1 MDHEN and CDR2 SYDVKM. This chain's CDR3 is CASSSGTERVAYGYTF. Here the CDR3 DNA reads TGTGCCAGCAGTTCCGGGACAGAACGTGTGGCCTATGGCTACACCTTC.

This clonotype appeared many times. The chain is built from TRBV9 and TRBJ2-7; D perhaps matches TRBD1 (6 bases). Germline V gene sequence: CDR1 SGDLS, CDR2 YYNGEE. The V and J ends lost 0 bases and 7 bases respectively, with 17 bases between them. CDR3 size: 15 residues. The DNA of the CDR3 is TGTGCCAGCAGCGTAGTGAGGGGGAGTCTAAGTGAGCAGTACTTC. Translating it yields CASSVVRGSLSEQYF.

This clonotype occurred many times. The rearrangement links TRBV6-4 to TRBJ2-1; weak D call: TRBD2 (6 bases). The CDR3 loop spans 16 amino acids. Germline values: CDR1 MRHNA, CDR2 SNTAGT. Trimming stripped 8 bases from V and 1 base from J, with 18 bases between. In DNA, the CDR3 is TGTGCCAGCCGGGACGGAGGGGTAGGGTCCTACAATGAGCAGTTCTTC. It encodes CASRDGGVGSYNEQFF.

This clonotype was picked up many times. A much larger clone lies one base from this, so it may be a read error. V gene TRBV2 combines with J gene TRBJ2-3; D is undetermined. Germline V gene lookup returns CDR1 SNHLY and CDR2 FYNNEI. The CDR3 covers 13 residues. CDR3 sequence (DNA): TGTGCCAGCAAGAGAGGTTCCACAGATGCGCAGTATTTT. As protein: CASKRGSTDAQYF.

This clonotype is a singleton in its sample. The chain recombines TRBV20-1 with TRBJ2-3; TRBD1 matches at 10 bases. The CDR3 extends over 17 amino acids. In germline, CDR1 is DFQATT, CDR2 SNEGSKA (reference sequence). V was clipped by 6 bases and J by 0 bases; unmatched bases: 12. CDR3 residues: CSAYRDRGLLSTDTQYF. CDR3 nucleotide sequence: TGCAGTGCCTACCGGGACAGGGGTTTGCTGAGCACAGATACGCAGTATTTT.

The gene calls are TRBV2 and TRBJ1-1; maybe TRBD1 (6 bases). Germline lookup yields CDR1 SNHLY and CDR2 FYNNEI. V shed 2 bases and J shed 3 bases, with 10 bases lying between them. The CDR3 runs 14 residues. For the CDR3, the DNA is TGTGCCAGCAGTGAAACAGGGCCCCACACTGAAGCTTTCTTT. This encodes CASSETGPHTEAFF.

This clonotype was recorded many times. This chain joins TRBV4-2 and TRBJ2-3; D remains unclear. The CDR3 spans 16 residues. Trimming removed 0 bases from V and 0 bases from J, with 10 bases in between. Germline loops: CDR1 LGHNA, CDR2 YNFKEQ. The CDR3 DNA sequence: TGTGCCAGCAGCCAAGATCGAAGTAGAAGCACAGATACGCAGTATTTT. Amino acids: CASSQDRSRSTDTQYF.

Turning to this clonotype: A much larger clone differs from this one at a single base, so this may be a read error. The V call is TRBV11-3, the J call TRBJ2-2; the D gene is possibly TRBD1 (5 bases). Germline lookup yields CDR1 SGHNT and CDR2 YENEEA. This CDR3 is built from 15 residues. The CDR3 loop reads CANSLLPGKNGELFF. In nucleotides, the CDR3 is TGTGCCAACAGCTTACTTCCAGGGAAGAACGGGGAGCTGTTTTTT.

The J gene is TRBJ1-1, the V gene TRBV25-1, with a weak D call TRBD1 (6 bases). CDR1 is MGHDK and CDR2 is SYGVNS in the germline V gene. The CDR3 loop spans 13 amino acids. Between the trimmed V and J ends, which lost 3 bases and 6 bases, there was a span of 11 bases. CDR3: CASSDSGGSEAFF. The CDR3 DNA follows: TGTGCCAGCAGTGATTCGGGGGGCTCTGAAGCTTTCTTT.

This clonotype was detected ten times or more. This rearrangement joins TRBV7-9 to TRBJ2-5, with unresolved D. Germline CDR1 is SEHNR and CDR2 is FQNEAQ (reference sequence). Trimming removed 5 bases at V and 3 bases at J, with 7 bases between. The CDR3 has 12 amino acids. The CDR3 protein is CASSNSEETQYF. CDR3 coding DNA: TGTGCCAGCAGCAACTCAGAAGAGACCCAGTACTTC.

The chain employs TRBV24-1 and TRBJ2-7; 7 bases line up with TRBD1. With V trimmed by 4 bases and J by 8 bases, 7 bases remained unmatched. Germline CDR1 reads KGHDR; CDR2 reads SFDVKD. This CDR3 comprises 13 residues. The CDR3 DNA is TGTGCCACCAGTGACTCAAGACAGGGCAAGCAGTACTTC. This gives the protein CATSDSRQGKQYF.

The rearrangement uses TRBV4-2 and TRBJ1-2, with D possibly matching TRBD1 (5 bases). With 0 bases removed from V and 0 bases from J, the gap between germline ends came to 11 bases. The CDR3 contains 16 residues. CDR1 is LGHNA and CDR2 is YNFKEQ in the germline V gene. The CDR3 sequence: CASSQEIGGANYGYTF. The CDR3 DNA reads as TGTGCCAGCAGCCAAGAGATTGGGGGGGCTAACTATGGCTACACCTTC.

The chain couples TRBV20-1 to TRBJ1-2; D remains ambiguous. The germline V and J ends were trimmed by 1 base and 0 bases, with 12 bases remaining between them. The CDR3 is 15 amino acids. CDR1 is DFQATT, CDR2 SNEGSKA, per germline (reference sequence). The CDR3 DNA reads TGCAGTGCTAGAGTGTTCGACACAACTAACTATGGCTACACCTTC. Residues: CSARVFDTTNYGYTF.

This clonotype showed up just a few times. This rearrangement joins TRBV20-1 to TRBJ2-1, with 9 bases aligning to TRBD2. CDR3 length equals 15 residues. Losses at the gene ends were 0 bases for V and 4 bases for J; bases not matched to a gene: 4. Germline CDR1 is DFQATT and CDR2 is SNEGSKA (reference sequence). The CDR3 loop reads CSARDWREGYNEQFF. CDR3 nucleotides: TGCAGTGCTAGAGATTGGCGGGAGGGGTACAATGAGCAGTTCTTC.